Shown below are 2 T cell receptor beta chains from a single sample sequenced in a study of blood T cell repertoires in COVID-19 (TCRdb year 2020). Library prep was done by the immunoSEQ multiplex PCR assay. Held by TCRdb, this immuneACCESS table contains in-frame sequences only and omits some clones. Under half of the omission traces to an unresolved V gene where checked; the cause of the rest is unknown. The sample table records around 150,000 clones; 85% to 90% of these occur just once. The top ten hold roughly 0.99% of the sample. The sample consisted of peripheral blood. The source is a man between 18 and 29 years old with acute or convalescent COVID-19.

The V and J genes are TRBV20-1 and TRBJ2-7; D is perhaps TRBD2 (7 bases). CDR3 length: 11 amino acids. The germline V gene has CDR1 DFQATT and CDR2 SNEGSKA (reference sequence). V dropped 5 bases and J dropped 9 bases, with 14 bases sitting between them. The CDR3 coding sequence is TGCAGTGCTGGACGGGGGGCGGGGCAGTACTTC. This codes for CSAGRGAGQYF.

Turning to this clone: This specimen includes other DNA sequences encoding the same CDR3. The chain employs TRBV5-1 and TRBJ2-3; 8 bases fit TRBD2. The CDR3 runs 14 residues. Germline V gene sequence: CDR1 SGHRS, CDR2 YFSETQ. V shed 4 bases, J shed 3 bases, and the junction held 4 bases outside the gene matches. The CDR3 loop is CASSLGLATDTQYF. DNA of the CDR3: TGCGCCAGCAGCCTTGGACTAGCAACAGATACGCAGTATTTT.